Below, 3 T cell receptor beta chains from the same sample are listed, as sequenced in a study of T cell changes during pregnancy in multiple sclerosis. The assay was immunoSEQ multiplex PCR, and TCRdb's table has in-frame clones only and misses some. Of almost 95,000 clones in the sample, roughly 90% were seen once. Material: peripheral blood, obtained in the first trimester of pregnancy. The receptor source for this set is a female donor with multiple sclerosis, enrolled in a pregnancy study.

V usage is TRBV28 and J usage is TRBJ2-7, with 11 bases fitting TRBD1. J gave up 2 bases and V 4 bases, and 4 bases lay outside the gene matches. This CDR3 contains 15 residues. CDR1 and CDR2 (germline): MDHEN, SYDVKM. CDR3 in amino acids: CASSSPGQGAYEQYF. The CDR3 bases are TGTGCCAGCAGTTCCCCGGGACAGGGGGCCTACGAGCAGTACTTC.

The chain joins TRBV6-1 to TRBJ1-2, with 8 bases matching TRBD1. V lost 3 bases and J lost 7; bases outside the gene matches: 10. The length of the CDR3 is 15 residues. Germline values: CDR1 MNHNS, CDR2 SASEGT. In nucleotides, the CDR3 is TGTGCCAGCAGTGATCCCCAGGGGGCTACGTTTGGCTACACCTTC. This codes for CASSDPQGATFGYTF.

CDR3 residues: CASSQVRQVGGYTF. DNA of the CDR3: TGCGCCAGCAGCCAAGTGCGACAGGTTGGTGGCTACACCTTC. The chain couples TRBV4-1 to TRBJ1-2; D perhaps matches TRBD1 (6 bases). V was clipped by 1 base and J by 7 bases, with 13 bases between them. This CDR3 comprises 14 residues. Germline assignment: CDR1 MGHRA and CDR2 YSYEKL.